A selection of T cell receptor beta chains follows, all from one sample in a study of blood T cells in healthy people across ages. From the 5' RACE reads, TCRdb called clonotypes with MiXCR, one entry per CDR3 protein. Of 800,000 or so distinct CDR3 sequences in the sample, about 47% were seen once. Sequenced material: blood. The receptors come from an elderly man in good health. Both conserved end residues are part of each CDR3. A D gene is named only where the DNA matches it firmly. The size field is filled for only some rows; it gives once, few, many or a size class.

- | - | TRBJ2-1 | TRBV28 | TGTGCCAGCAGTACAAGACGTACCAGCTTCTACAATGAGCAGTTCTTC | CASSTRRTSFYNEQFF
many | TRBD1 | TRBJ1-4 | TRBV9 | TGTGCCAGCAGCGTTGGTCCGGGACAGAAGGAAAAACTGTTTTTT | CASSVGPGQKEKLFF
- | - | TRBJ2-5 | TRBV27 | TGTGCCAGCAGTTTACTGTTTGCTAGCCACCAAGAGACCCAGTACTTC | CASSLLFASHQETQYF
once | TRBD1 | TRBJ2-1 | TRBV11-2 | TGTGCCAGCAGCCCAGGGGGTCCAATAAGTGAGCAGTTCTTC | CASSPGGPISEQFF
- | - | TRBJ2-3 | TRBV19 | TGTGCCAGTAGCAAAGACCCCTCCACAGATACGCAGTATTTT | CASSKDPSTDTQYF
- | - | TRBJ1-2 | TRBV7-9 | TGTGCCAGCAGCTTAAACCCCCCAATGCAGGCCTACTATGGCTACACCTTC | CASSLNPPMQAYYGYTF
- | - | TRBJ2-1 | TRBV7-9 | TGTGCCAGCAGCCCGGGACCAGAAACCTTCAATGAGCAGTTCTTC | CASSPGPETFNEQFF
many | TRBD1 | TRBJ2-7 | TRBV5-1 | TGCGCCAGCAGCTTGGAGGGGGCGTACGAGCAGTACTTC | CASSLEGAYEQYF
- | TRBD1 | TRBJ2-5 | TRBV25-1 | TGTGCCAGCAGTGACCTCGGGACAGGGGGCCAAGAGACCCAGTACTTC | CASSDLGTGGQETQYF
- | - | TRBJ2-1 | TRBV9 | TGTGCCAGCAGCGTAGTTTGGGGGGAGCAGTTCTTC | CASSVVWGEQFF
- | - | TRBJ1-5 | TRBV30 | TGTGCCTGGAGTGTACAGAGGGGGGTAAATCAGCCCCAGCATTTT | CAWSVQRGVNQPQHF
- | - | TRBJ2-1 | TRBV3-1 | TGTGCCAGCCGTGTTGCGGGAACGAACAATGAGCAGTTCTTC | CASRVAGTNNEQFF
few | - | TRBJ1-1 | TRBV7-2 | TGTGCCAGCAGCTTGGGCCAGCAAACTGAAGCTTTCTTT | CASSLGQQTEAFF
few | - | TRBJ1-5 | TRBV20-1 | TGCAGTGCTAGAGATTCTGGGCAGGGAAGGGATCAGCCCCAGCATTTT | CSARDSGQGRDQPQHF
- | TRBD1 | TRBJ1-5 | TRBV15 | TGTGCCACCAGCGGGGGGGGACAGTCATATAGCAATCAGCCCCAGCATTTT | CATSGGGQSYSNQPQHF
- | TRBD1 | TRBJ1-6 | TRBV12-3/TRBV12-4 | TGTGCCAGCAGTGCGTGCCGGGACAGACATTCACCCCTCCACTTT | CASSACRDRHSPLHF
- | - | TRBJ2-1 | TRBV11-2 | TGTGCCAGCAGCTTCGGTTCTGTCTACAATGAGCAGTTCTTC | CASSFGSVYNEQFF
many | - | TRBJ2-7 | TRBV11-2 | TGTGCCAGCAGCTTAGACCGGACACTCTCCTACGAGCAGTACTTC | CASSLDRTLSYEQYF
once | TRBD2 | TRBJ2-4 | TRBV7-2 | TGTGCCAGCAGCTTCCGGACTAGCGGGTTCATCCACTTC | CASSFRTSGFIHF
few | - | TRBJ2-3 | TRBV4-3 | TGCGCCAGCAGCCAAGTACACACAGATACGCAGTATTTT | CASSQVHTDTQYF
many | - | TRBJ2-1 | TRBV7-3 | TGTGCCAGCAGCTTAGGCGGGAATACCTACAATGAGCAGTTCTTC | CASSLGGNTYNEQFF
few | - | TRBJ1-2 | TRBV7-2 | TGTGCCAGCAGCTTAGGGTTAGGGAACTATGGCTACACCTTC | CASSLGLGNYGYTF
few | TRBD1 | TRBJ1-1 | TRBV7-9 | TGTGCCAGCAGCACCCTGGACAGGCCTCGGGATGAAGCTTTCTTT | CASSTLDRPRDEAFF
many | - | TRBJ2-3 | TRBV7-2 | TGTGCCAGCAGCTTAGGGTCAGCGGGAGATACGCAGTATTTT | CASSLGSAGDTQYF
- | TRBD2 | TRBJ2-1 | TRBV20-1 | TGCAGTGCTTCCTCCGGGACTAGGTGGGGCAATGAGCAGTTCTTC | CSASSGTRWGNEQFF
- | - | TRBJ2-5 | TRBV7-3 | TGTGCCAGCAGCTTAAGTCCGGGGGCAGGGGAGACCCAGTACTTC | CASSLSPGAGETQYF
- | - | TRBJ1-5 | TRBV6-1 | TGTGCCAGCAGGACATCTGATCAGCCCCAGCATTTT | CASRTSDQPQHF
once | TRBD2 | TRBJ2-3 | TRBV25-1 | TGTGCCAGCAGTGCCGGGACTAGCGGACGCACAGATATGCAGTATTTT | CASSAGTSGRTDMQYF
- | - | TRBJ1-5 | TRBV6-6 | TGTGCCAGCAGTCAGGGACGGTCCGAGCAGCCCCAGCATTTT | CASSQGRSEQPQHF
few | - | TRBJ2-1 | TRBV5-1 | TGCGCCAGCAGCTTGGACGGACTCCAAAATGAGCAGTTCTTC | CASSLDGLQNEQFF
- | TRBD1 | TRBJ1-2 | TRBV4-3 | TGCGCCAGCAGCCAAGAACGACAGGGAGTCTATGGCTACACCTTC | CASSQERQGVYGYTF
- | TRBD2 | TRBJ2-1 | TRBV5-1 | TGCGCCAGCAGCTTGGACGCTAGCGGCCCTACCACTTACAATGAGCAGTTCTTC | CASSLDASGPTTYNEQFF